The 25 T cell receptor beta chains presented below share a single source sample, sequenced in a study of cytomegalovirus exposure and HLA in healthy donors. TCRdb keeps only in-frame clones here, not all; method: immunoSEQ multiplex PCR. Here the sample spans some 140,000 clones, just under 85% being singletons. Sequenced sample: PBMCs. The receptor set was obtained from a woman aged 25 to 39 in good health and CMV-seronegative.

The V gene is TRBV7-6, the J gene TRBJ2-1; D might be TRBD2 (6 bases). The V end was cut by 2 bases, the J end by 6 bases, with 11 bases between. CDR1 SGHVS and CDR2 FNYEAQ come from the germline V gene. The CDR3 loop spans 14 amino acids. CDR3 nucleotides: TGTGCCAGCAGCTTACAAACCGGGGGCAATGAGCAGTTCTTC. Its protein is CASSLQTGGNEQFF.

This clone was recorded at least ten times. The chain is built from TRBV29-1 and TRBJ2-7; possible D gene TRBD2, 6 bases. The CDR3 sequence is 12 residues long. CDR1 and CDR2 (germline): SQVTM, ANQGSEA. Trimming took off 5 bases at V and 2 bases at J, with 10 bases between the two ends. CDR3 amino acids: CSVTGDTYEQYF. The CDR3 DNA follows: TGCAGCGTTACGGGAGATACCTACGAGCAGTACTTC.

The chain is built from TRBV11-1 and TRBJ2-5; 8 bases match TRBD2. The CDR3 totals 15 residues. J lost 3 bases, V lost 3 bases, and 6 bases had no gene match. Germline loops: CDR1 SGHAT, CDR2 FQDESV (reference sequence). The CDR3 DNA is TGTGCCAGCAGCTTCCAACGGGGGGGAGAAGAGACCCAGTACTTC. This sequence encodes CASSFQRGGEETQYF.

The chain uses TRBV7-3 and TRBJ1-5; 8 nucleotides line up with TRBD1. The V gene end was trimmed by 4 bases and the J gene end by 5 bases; junction bases not matched to a gene: 10. This CDR3 contains 16 residues. CDR1 SGHTA and CDR2 FQGTGA come from the germline V gene. DNA of the CDR3: TGTGCCAGCAGCTGCGGGGACAGGCCTTTTTATCAGCCCCAGCATTTT. It codes for CASSCGDRPFYQPQHF.

The chain carries TRBV2 and TRBJ1-4; 7 positions agree with TRBD1. V lost 5 bases, J lost 7 bases, and 13 bases stayed unmatched. Germline loops: CDR1 SNHLY, CDR2 FYNNEI. This CDR3 is 16 amino acids long. The CDR3 is CASSHPEGARTEKLFF. The CDR3 DNA reads as TGTGCCAGCAGTCATCCGGAGGGGGCGCGGACTGAAAAACTGTTTTTT.

The rearrangement joins TRBV28 to TRBJ2-7, with a weak D call TRBD1 (5 bases). The CDR3 sequence is 16 residues long. Trimming took 1 base from V and 3 from J, leaving 16 bases between them. Per the germline V gene, CDR1 is MDHEN and CDR2 is SYDVKM. The CDR3 sequence: CASSLYTGALFYEQYF. In DNA form, the CDR3 reads TGTGCCAGCAGTTTATACACAGGAGCACTGTTCTACGAGCAGTACTTC.

The chain employs TRBV2 and TRBJ2-7; 8 nucleotides align to TRBD1. V dropped 4 bases and J dropped 5; count of bases not matched to a gene: 4. The germline CDR1 and CDR2 sequences are SNHLY and FYNNEI. There are 13 residues in the CDR3. CDR3 protein: CASSGQGPDEQYF. DNA for the CDR3: TGTGCCAGCAGTGGACAGGGGCCCGACGAGCAGTACTTC.

Notes on this clone: An end of the junction does not agree with germline; a read error may underlie this. This rearrangement joins TRBV6-5 to TRBJ2-2; TRBD1 might be the D (5 bases). The CDR3 spans 14 residues. CDR1 is MNHEY, CDR2 SVGAGI, per germline. The CDR3 region has the DNA TGTGCCGGCAGTTACAAGCAGGGCACCGGGGAGCTGTTTTTT. Translating it yields CAGSYKQGTGELFF.

This clone was found once. The chain uses TRBV7-2 and TRBJ1-6, with TRBD1 identical over 10 bases. This CDR3 contains 15 residues. The V and J ends lost 5 bases and 9 bases, in that order; junction bases with no gene match: 7. CDR1 is SGHTA and CDR2 is FQGNSA in the germline V gene. The CDR3 DNA reads as TGTGCCAGCAGCCCCCAGACAGGGGGCACTTCACCCCTCCACTTT. Translating gives CASSPQTGGTSPLHF.

The rearrangement uses TRBV18 and TRBJ2-1; D gene unclear. Germline values: CDR1 KGHSH, CDR2 LQKENI. This CDR3 has 12 residues. V was clipped by 4 bases and J by 9 bases, with 10 bases between them. CDR3 bases: TGTGCCAGCTCACTATTAGAGGCTGAGCAGTTCTTC. Translation gives CASSLLEAEQFF.

V and J are TRBV6-5 and TRBJ2-1; TRBD1 agrees at 10 bases. This CDR3 spans 15 amino acids. The germline V gene encodes CDR1 MNHEY and CDR2 SVGAGI. The V gene end was trimmed by 6 bases and the J gene end by 2 bases; junction bases not matched to a gene: 4. CDR3 bases: TGTGCCAGCAGAGGGACAGGGGTGGCCTACAATGAGCAGTTCTTC. Its translation: CASRGTGVAYNEQFF.

The chain links TRBV4-1 to TRBJ2-7; 14 nucleotides agree with TRBD2. Per the germline V gene, CDR1 is MGHRA and CDR2 is YSYEKL. CDR3 size: 18 residues. The junction had 12 bases not matched to a gene; V was cut back by 4 bases and J by 4 bases. DNA of the CDR3: TGCGCCAGCAGCCTAAGGACTAGCGGGGGGCGATCCCTATACGAGCAGTACTTC. This gives the protein CASSLRTSGGRSLYEQYF.

This clone was observed a few times. The chain links TRBV5-4 to TRBJ1-1, with D possibly being TRBD1 (6 bases). The germline gives CDR1 SGHNT, CDR2 YYREEE (reference sequence). The ends were cut back, 3 bases at V and 6 bases at J, with 18 bases in the middle. The CDR3 sequence is 15 residues long. CDR3 DNA sequence: TGTGCCAGCAGCTCCCAGGGGACGGTTCTGGCTGAAGCTTTCTTT. Protein: CASSSQGTVLAEAFF.

The rearrangement links TRBV5-1 to TRBJ2-3, with TRBD2 matching over 12 bases. Germline assignment: CDR1 SGHRS and CDR2 YFSETQ. V lost 3 bases and J lost 1; bases outside the gene matches: 6. The CDR3 consists of 17 residues. The CDR3 region is CASSWASGGAGTDTQYF. CDR3 bases: TGCGCCAGCAGCTGGGCTAGCGGGGGGGCCGGCACAGATACGCAGTATTTT.

CDR3 loop: CATTVRDGKEATNEKLFF. As DNA, the CDR3 is TGTGCCACCACGGTGCGGGATGGAAAAGAGGCAACTAATGAAAAACTGTTTTTT. The V and J genes are TRBV21-1 and TRBJ1-4. TRBV21-1 is reported as a pseudogene. CDR3 length: 18 amino acids.

This clone occurred once. This rearrangement joins TRBV29-1 to TRBJ1-1; D uncertain. With 7 bases removed from V and 1 base from J, the gap between germline ends came to 7 bases. Per the germline V gene, CDR1 is SQVTM and CDR2 is ANQGSEA. The CDR3 consists of 11 residues. The CDR3 DNA follows: TGCAGCGGTAACAGGAACACTGAAGCTTTCTTT. Translating it yields CSGNRNTEAFF.

This chain connects TRBV10-3 to TRBJ1-2; tentatively, D is TRBD1 (6 bases). Trimming removed 6 bases at V and 7 bases at J, with 12 bases between. CDR1 is ENHRY and CDR2 is SYGVKD in the germline V gene. The CDR3 is 12 amino acids. The CDR3 region is CAIRAGAAGYTF. The CDR3 region has the DNA TGTGCCATCAGGGCGGGGGCTGCTGGCTACACCTTC.

The chain uses TRBV5-1 and TRBJ2-2; D uncertain. The CDR3 covers 14 residues. Deletions cut 4 bases from V and 5 bases from J, with 12 bases between. The germline V gene has CDR1 SGHRS and CDR2 YFSETQ. The DNA of the CDR3 is TGCGCCAGCAGCGTTCTAAGATATACCGGGGAGCTGTTTTTT. Translating gives CASSVLRYTGELFF.

This rearrangement joins TRBV9 to TRBJ1-3; 8 bases map to TRBD1. The length of the CDR3 is 17 residues. CDR1 is SGDLS and CDR2 is YYNGEE in the germline V gene. Trimming cost V 1 base and J 0 bases; bases outside gene matches: 6. The DNA for the CDR3 is TGTGCCAGCAGCGTAAAGACAGGGGACTTCTCTGGAAACACCATATATTTT. Amino acids: CASSVKTGDFSGNTIYF.

This clone occurred a few times. The genes are TRBV5-1 and TRBJ2-7; D uncertain. The germline V and J ends were trimmed by 7 bases and 6 bases, with 14 bases remaining between them. Germline lookup yields CDR1 SGHRS and CDR2 YFSETQ. There are 12 residues in the CDR3. CDR3: CASSLRGLEQYF. The CDR3, as DNA: TGCGCCAGCTCCTTGAGAGGTCTCGAGCAGTACTTC.

The chain couples TRBV2 to TRBJ1-5; D remains unclear. The germline CDR1 and CDR2 sequences are SNHLY and FYNNEI. V lost 2 bases and J lost 0, with 8 bases in between. The CDR3 runs 15 residues. The DNA for the CDR3 is TGTGCCAGCAGTGAAACAGAATATAGCAATCAGCCCCAGCATTTT. Amino acid sequence: CASSETEYSNQPQHF.

The V gene is TRBV9, the J gene TRBJ1-2; D not certain. The V and J ends lost 2 bases and 3 bases respectively, with 11 bases between them. Germline CDR1 is SGDLS and CDR2 is YYNGEE. The CDR3 sequence is 14 residues long. In DNA, the CDR3 is TGTGCCAGCAGCGTTGGCTTTACCGACTATGGCTACACCTTC. As protein: CASSVGFTDYGYTF.

The V gene is TRBV11-2, the J gene TRBJ2-3; 10 bases map to TRBD2. Losses at the gene ends were 0 bases for V and 3 bases for J; bases not matched to a gene: 12. The germline CDR1 and CDR2 sequences are SGHAT and FQNNGV. The CDR3 sequence is 19 residues long. Here the CDR3 reads CASSLDGGLTSGYTDTQYF. CDR3 in DNA: TGTGCCAGCAGCTTAGATGGGGGCCTGACTAGCGGGTATACAGATACGCAGTATTTT. Complete variable domain (other parts from reference TRBV11-2 and TRBJ2-3): EAGVAQSPRYKIIEKRQSVAFWCNPISGHATLYWYQQILGQGPKLLIQFQNNGVVDDSQLPKDRFSAERLKGVDSTLKIQPAKLEDSAVYLCASSLDGGLTSGYTDTQYFGPGTRLTVL.

The chain is built from TRBV4-3 and TRBJ2-7; 7 nucleotides align to TRBD2. Germline V CDR1 and CDR2: LGHNA, YSLEER. The junction had 8 bases not matched to a gene; V was cut back by 4 bases and J by 2 bases. This CDR3 is 15 amino acids long. CDR3 in DNA: TGCGCCAGCAGCCGGGCCTTTCGGGGGGCCTACGAGCAGTACTTC. Translating it yields CASSRAFRGAYEQYF.

The chain couples TRBV7-9 to TRBJ1-2; tentatively, D is TRBD1 (5 bases). CDR3 length: 15 residues. Germline-derived CDR1 and CDR2 are SEHNR and FQNEAQ (reference sequence). V lost 2 bases and J 2 bases, leaving 12 bases between the germline ends. CDR3 in amino acids: CASSLSQGLNYGYTF. The CDR3 DNA reads as TGTGCCAGCAGCTTATCGCAGGGACTGAACTATGGCTACACCTTC.